A selection of T cell receptor beta chains follows, all from one sample in a study of T cell responses to AZD1222 COVID-19 vaccine. Data came from immunoSEQ multiplex PCR; TCRdb stores just in-frame clones and leaves some out. The sample lists 93,000 or so clones, roughly 91% occurring once. Sequences were derived from peripheral blood, sampled on day 0 of AZD1222 vaccination. The receptor source for this set is an adult in good health. CDR3s include the opening cysteine and the closing phenylalanine or tryptophan. A D gene is named only where the DNA matches it firmly. Where a row states a size, it is once, few, many or the class of an expanded clone; other rows omit it.

V: TRBV7-2; D: TRBD1; J: TRBJ1-2; size: -; DNA: TGTGCCAGCAGCTTAGAGGGAAGGGGGCGCTATGGCTACACCTTC; CDR3: CASSLEGRGRYGYTF
V: TRBV10-3; D: -; J: TRBJ1-1; size: -; DNA: TGTGCCATCAGTGAGAGTGGCGTGAACACTGAAGCTTTCTTT; CDR3: CAISESGVNTEAFF
V: TRBV5-6; D: TRBD1; J: TRBJ1-1; size: -; DNA: TGTGCCAGCAGGTTCCGGGACAGGGCTACTGAAGCTTTCTTT; CDR3: CASRFRDRATEAFF
V: TRBV9; D: TRBD2; J: TRBJ2-3; size: -; DNA: TGTGCCAGCAGCGTAGGGCAGGGTAGCGGGGGTAGCACAGATACGCAGTATTTT; CDR3: CASSVGQGSGGSTDTQYF
V: TRBV29-1; D: TRBD2; J: TRBJ2-1; size: -; DNA: TGCAGCGTCAAACTAGCGGGAGTTAGCAATGAGCAGTTCTTC; CDR3: CSVKLAGVSNEQFF
V: TRBV7-3; D: -; J: TRBJ2-1; size: -; DNA: TGTGGCACGCTACGGACGGTCTCCTACAATGAGCAGTTCTTC; CDR3: CGTLRTVSYNEQFF
V: TRBV29-1; D: -; J: TRBJ2-3; size: once; DNA: TGCAGCGTTGAAGAACTGCGGGCCGAACGCACAGATACGCAGTATTTT; CDR3: CSVEELRAERTDTQYF
V: TRBV3-1/TRBV3-2; D: -; J: TRBJ2-7; size: -; DNA: TGTGCCAGCAGCCATGGTTCAGAATTATCTCCCTACGAGCAGTACTTC; CDR3: CASSHGSELSPYEQYF
V: TRBV2; D: -; J: TRBJ1-1; size: -; DNA: TGTGCCAGCAGTCTCGCGGGAATGAACACTGAAGCTTTCTTT; CDR3: CASSLAGMNTEAFF
V: TRBV7-3; D: TRBD1; J: TRBJ2-2; size: -; DNA: TGTGCCAGCAGCTCTCGGACAGGGGGCGATCCCGGGGAGCTGTTTTTT; CDR3: CASSSRTGGDPGELFF
V: TRBV5-6; D: TRBD1; J: TRBJ2-7; size: -; DNA: TGTGCCAGCACCCTGCGTGACAGGGAGTTTCTCGAGCAGTACTTC; CDR3: CASTLRDREFLEQYF
V: TRBV19; D: TRBD1; J: TRBJ2-1; size: -; DNA: TGTGCCAGTAGTGCCCCGGGACAGGCCGAGCATGAGCAGTTCTTC; CDR3: CASSAPGQAEHEQFF
V: TRBV2; D: -; J: TRBJ2-7; size: -; DNA: TGTGCCAGCAGTTGGAGGTCCTACGAGCAGTACTTC; CDR3: CASSWRSYEQYF
V: TRBV27; D: -; J: TRBJ2-5; size: -; DNA: TGTGCCAGCAGTTTCCAGGGGGGGCCCCAAGAGACCCAGTACTTC; CDR3: CASSFQGGPQETQYF
V: TRBV28; D: TRBD2; J: TRBJ2-7; size: -; DNA: TGTGCCAGCAGTTCCCCCCTAGCGGGGAAGTACGAGCAGTACTTC; CDR3: CASSSPLAGKYEQYF
V: TRBV10-2; D: TRBD2; J: TRBJ2-3; size: -; DNA: TGCGCCAGCACCCCGACTAGCGGGAGAGATACGCAGTATTTT; CDR3: CASTPTSGRDTQYF
V: TRBV30; D: -; J: TRBJ1-1; size: -; DNA: TGTGCCTGGGGGATAGGCGACCACACTGAAGCTTTCTTT; CDR3: CAWGIGDHTEAFF
V: TRBV28; D: -; J: TRBJ1-5; size: -; DNA: TGTGCCAGCAGAACGCGACAGTTTGTTAACCCCAATCAGCCCCAGCATTTT; CDR3: CASRTRQFVNPNQPQHF